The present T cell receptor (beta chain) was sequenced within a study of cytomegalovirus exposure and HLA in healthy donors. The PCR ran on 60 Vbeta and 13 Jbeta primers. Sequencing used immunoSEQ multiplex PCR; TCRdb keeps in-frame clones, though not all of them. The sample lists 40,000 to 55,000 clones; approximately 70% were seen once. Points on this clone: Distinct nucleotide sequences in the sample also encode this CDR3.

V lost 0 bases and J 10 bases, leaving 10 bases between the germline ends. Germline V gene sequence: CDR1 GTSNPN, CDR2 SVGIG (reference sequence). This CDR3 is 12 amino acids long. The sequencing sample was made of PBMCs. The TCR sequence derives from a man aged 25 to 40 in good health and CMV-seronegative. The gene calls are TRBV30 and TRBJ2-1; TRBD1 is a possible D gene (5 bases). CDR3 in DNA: TGTGCCTGGAGTGTACGTCAGGGAGAGCAGTTCTTC. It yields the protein CAWSVRQGEQFF.